This TCR beta chain derives from a study of T cell repertoires in cytomegalovirus infection. Study at large: Recently described HLA-C-restricted plus well-studied HLA-B-restricted CMV epitopes were used.

TCRdb recomputed calls from the reads with MiXCR, one row per CDR3 protein. Here the sample spans around 310,000 distinct CDR3 sequences, almost 30% being singletons. The trim removed 5 bases at V and 5 bases at J, leaving 3 bases unmatched. CDR3 length: 13 amino acids. Germline V gene sequence: CDR1 SGHTA, CDR2 FQGNSA. This clonotype occurred a few times. Antigen: not known. Source: cultured PBMCs, taken from culture after CMV antigen stimulation. The receptor comes from a human donor in good health (CMV status not recorded). Some clones in this sample may be carry-over from other donors' samples. The chain has TRBV7-2 and TRBJ2-5, with 9 bases aligning to TRBD2. DNA for the CDR3: TGTGCCAGCAGCCCGGGGACTAGCGAGACCCAGTACTTC. This encodes CASSPGTSETQYF.